This T cell receptor beta chain was sequenced for a study of T cell responses to AZD1222 COVID-19 vaccine. Germline CDR1 is SGHVS and CDR2 is FQNEAQ. V was shortened by 1 base and J by 1 base, with 8 bases between the two germline ends. CDR3 length: 14 amino acids. This table comes from immunoSEQ multiplex PCR, and its TCRdb copy is limited to in-frame clones, with some not included. The sample carries over 150,000 clones, around 90% recorded once. Turning to this clone: The antigen is undetermined.

Study-wide results and limits: Regions 160-218 and 743-854 dominated among vaccine-associated CD4 TCRs spanning spike.

This chain joins TRBV7-8 and TRBJ2-7; unclear D gene. The receptor was isolated from an adult who received the AZD1222 COVID-19 vaccine. The source was peripheral blood, collected 28 days after the second AZD1222 dose. In nucleotides, the CDR3 is TGTGCCAGCAGCTTAGGTCAGGAGTCCTACGAGCAGTACTTC. It specifies CASSLGQESYEQYF.